The 2 T cell receptor beta chains in this list originate from one sample, sequenced in a study of blood T cell repertoires in COVID-19. Clones were sequenced by immunoSEQ multiplex PCR, and TCRdb holds only the in-frame ones, with some missing. In the table there are roughly 200,000 clones, roughly nine tenths of which are singletons. Source material: peripheral blood. These TCRs come from a middle-aged man with acute or convalescent COVID-19.

V is TRBV6-5 and J is TRBJ1-2; the match to TRBD1 covers 9 bases. Germline CDR1 and CDR2: MNHEY and SVGAGI. This CDR3 comprises 15 residues. The J segment lost 6 bases and the V segment lost 0 bases, leaving 5 bases of the junction unmatched. The CDR3 DNA reads TGTGCCAGCAGTTACTCGATCGGGACAGGGAATGGCTACACCTTC. Translation: CASSYSIGTGNGYTF.

This rearrangement joins TRBV6-1 to TRBJ2-3; 10 positions agree with TRBD2. This CDR3 spans 16 amino acids. Looked up from germline, CDR1 is MNHNS and CDR2 is SASEGT. J was trimmed by 8 bases and V by 3 bases; bases with no gene match: 11. CDR3 sequence: CASSEILSGGKRTQYF. CDR3 in DNA: TGTGCCAGCAGTGAGATTCTTAGCGGGGGGAAGCGTACGCAGTATTTT.